This is a list of T cell receptor beta chains from one sample in a study of blood T cells in healthy people across ages. TCRdb passed the 5' RACE reads through MiXCR, listing each CDR3 protein once. The sample carries some 920,000 distinct CDR3 sequences, about 51% recorded once. Sequenced sample: blood. The receptor source for this set is an older woman in good health. CDR3s include the opening cysteine and the closing phenylalanine or tryptophan. The D gene is left open where the match is weak. For some rows the clone size is stated as once, few or many, or as a class when expanded; others skip it.

j_call v_call cdr3_length d_call clone_size cdr3_nt cdr3_aa
TRBJ2-1 TRBV20-1 12 . . TGCAGTGCTAGTTGGGCCTACAATGAGCAGTTCTTC CSASWAYNEQFF
TRBJ2-3 TRBV7-2 14 TRBD1 . TGTGCCAGCAACCGACAGGGTCGCACAGATACGCAGTATTTT CASNRQGRTDTQYF
TRBJ2-3 TRBV6-1 16 . few TGTGCCAGCAGTGAACAGGGGTCTCTGGGCACAGATACGCAGTATTTT CASSEQGSLGTDTQYF
TRBJ2-3 TRBV3-1 16 TRBD2 once TGTGCCAGCAGCCCCCGCGGGACTAGCGGGAGAGGTACGCAGTATTTT CASSPRGTSGRGTQYF
TRBJ2-3 TRBV12-3/TRBV12-4 13 . . TGTGCCAGCAGTTGTGCGCGCACAGATACGCAGTATTTT CASSCARTDTQYF
TRBJ1-2 TRBV4-1 17 TRBD1 . TGCGCCAGCAGCCAAGTCAGGGGGCGAGTAGCTAACTATGGCTACACCTTC CASSQVRGRVANYGYTF
TRBJ2-3 TRBV7-9 15 TRBD2 once TGTGCCAGCAGCCCGACTAGCTGGCAGGCAGATACGCAGTATTTT CASSPTSWQADTQYF
TRBJ2-5 TRBV20-1 14 TRBD2 . TGCAGTGCTAGAGGACTAGCGCTGATTGGGACCCAGTACTTC CSARGLALIGTQYF
TRBJ2-7 TRBV7-2 11 . . TGTGCCAGCAACCAAGTGGGCGAGCAGTACTTC CASNQVGEQYF
TRBJ2-1 TRBV7-2 19 TRBD2 . TGTGCCAGCAGCCTCCGGGGGGCTAGCGGGACTCTCTCCTACAATGAGCAGTTCTTC CASSLRGASGTLSYNEQFF
TRBJ2-1 TRBV10-3 12 . . TGTGCCATTAAGACAGATTCGGATGAGCAGTTCTTC CAIKTDSDEQFF
TRBJ2-7 TRBV6-2/TRBV6-3 18 TRBD2 . TGTGTCAGCAGCCCACCCCGGGACTACGCAAACTTTTCTTACGAGCAGTACTTC CVSSPPRDYANFSYEQYF
TRBJ2-6 TRBV4-1 18 TRBD1 . TGCGCCAGCAGCCAAGCTCCCGGGACAGGGTATGGGGCCAACGTCCTGACTTTC CASSQAPGTGYGANVLTF
TRBJ2-7 TRBV11-2 15 . . TGTGCCAGCAGCTTAGGGGCTTCCTCAGGCTACGAGCAGTACTTC CASSLGASSGYEQYF
TRBJ2-6 TRBV3-1 15 . few TGTGCCAGCAGCCAGGACCCCTCTGGGGCCAACGTCCTGACTTTC CASSQDPSGANVLTF
TRBJ1-5 TRBV29-1 14 TRBD1 few TGCAGCGTGGGGGCGGGACAGGGTAGTCAGCCCCAGCATTTT CSVGAGQGSQPQHF
TRBJ1-2 TRBV12-3/TRBV12-4 13 . few TGTGCCAGCAGTCACCTACCCATATATGGCTACACCTTC CASSHLPIYGYTF
TRBJ2-5 TRBV12-3/TRBV12-4 14 . . TGTGCCAGCACCCCTGGACCACCGGGGGAGACCCAGTACTTC CASTPGPPGETQYF
TRBJ2-5 TRBV27 15 . few TGTGCCAGCAGTTTATGGGGCAGAACGGAGGAGACCCAGTACTTC CASSLWGRTEETQYF
TRBJ2-7 TRBV15 15 . once TGTGCCACCAGCAGAGACCCTAGGAGCTCCTACGAGCAGTACTTC CATSRDPRSSYEQYF
TRBJ2-6 TRBV25-1 19 . . TGTGCCAGCAGTGGAACAGGGATCCCTCTTCCATCTGGGGCCAACGTCCTGACTTTC CASSGTGIPLPSGANVLTF
TRBJ2-7 TRBV25-1 15 . few TGTGCCAGCAGTGATGGGGACCGTGCGGCATACGAGCAGTACTTC CASSDGDRAAYEQYF
TRBJ1-2 TRBV7-2 13 . . TGTGCCAGCAGCCCTGTACGGGACTATGGCTACACCTTC CASSPVRDYGYTF
TRBJ2-1 TRBV11-1 13 . . TGTGCCAGCAGCTTGAGGGGGGTGGGGGAGCAGTTCTTC CASSLRGVGEQFF
TRBJ2-3 TRBV6-5 13 . . TGTGCCAGCAGTTACTCCGCGGCAGATACGCAGTATTTT CASSYSAADTQYF
TRBJ2-1 TRBV20-1 12 . . TGCAGTGCTAGAGCCGTCGGCAACGAGCAGTTCTTC CSARAVGNEQFF
TRBJ2-1 TRBV29-1 17 . . TGCAGCGTTGTGTCTGAAGGGGGATCAAGCTCCTACAATGAGCAGTTCTTC CSVVSEGGSSSYNEQFF
TRBJ2-3 TRBV20-1 15 TRBD2 . TGCAGTGCTAGAGGCCTAGCGGGAGTTGGAGATACGCAGTATTTT CSARGLAGVGDTQYF
TRBJ2-7 TRBV13 14 TRBD2 . TGTGCCAGCAGCCCTGAGGCGGGGGGCAACGAGCAGTACTTC CASSPEAGGNEQYF
TRBJ2-5 TRBV2 16 TRBD1 . TGTGCCAGCAGTGACATGGCAGGGGGCTACCAAGAGACCCAGTACTTC CASSDMAGGYQETQYF
TRBJ2-7 TRBV2 15 TRBD1 . TGTGCCAGCTTCCCGCTCAGGGGGACCACCTACGAGCAGTACTTC CASFPLRGTTYEQYF
TRBJ2-1 TRBV5-1 14 TRBD1 . TGCGCCAGCAGCTGGGCTGGGACAGGCAATGAGCAGTTCTTC CASSWAGTGNEQFF
TRBJ2-7 TRBV5-1 16 TRBD1 few TGCGCCAGCAGCTCCCCACAGACAGGGAATCCCTACGAGCAGTACTTC CASSSPQTGNPYEQYF
TRBJ2-3 TRBV7-2 15 . few TGTGCCAGCAGCTTAGTTGGCCGGGAGACGGATACGCAGTATTTT CASSLVGRETDTQYF
TRBJ2-2 TRBV7-3 16 . . TGTGCCAGCAGCTTAAGGGGTGCGGGAAAGGTCGGGGAGCTGTTTTTT CASSLRGAGKVGELFF
TRBJ2-2 TRBV29-1 16 TRBD2 few TGCAGCGTTGAAGACGGGACTAGCGGGATTGGTGGGGAGCTGTTTTTT CSVEDGTSGIGGELFF
TRBJ2-7 TRBV7-9 15 . . TGTGCCAGCAGCTTATTTCTCGAGGAAGGGACCGAGCAGTACTTC CASSLFLEEGTEQYF
TRBJ2-5 TRBV3-1 12 . . TGTGCCAGCAGCCAATTGAGGTGGACCCAGTACTTC CASSQLRWTQYF
TRBJ2-7 TRBV14 14 . . TGTGCCAGCAGCCTAAGGCGGAACTACAATGAGCAGTACTTC CASSLRRNYNEQYF
TRBJ2-7 TRBV6-5 16 TRBD2 . TGTGCCAGCAGTTACTCCTCGGCTAGCGGGAACCACGAGCAGTACTTC CASSYSSASGNHEQYF
TRBJ2-7 TRBV28 15 . few TGTGCCAGCAGTTTGGGGGGTACCCAATCCTACGAGCAGTACTTC CASSLGGTQSYEQYF
TRBJ2-7 TRBV12-3/TRBV12-4 15 . . TGTGCCAGCAGTTCGGGGGACGTGCTCTCCTACGAGCAGTACTTC CASSSGDVLSYEQYF
TRBJ2-1 TRBV4-1 23 . few TGCGCCAGCAGCCAAGATCGGTGGACGTTAACCTCCGACAATCGAGCTACCTACAATGAGCAGTTCTTC CASSQDRWTLTSDNRATYNEQFF
TRBJ1-5 TRBV5-1 13 . . TGCGCCAGCAGCTTGCTCGGAGAACAGCCCCAGCATTTT CASSLLGEQPQHF
TRBJ2-7 TRBV5-1 14 TRBD2 . TGCGCCAGCAGTGAACGAGCGGGAAGCAACGAGCAGTACTTC CASSERAGSNEQYF
TRBJ2-3 TRBV7-6 13 . . TGTGCCAGCAGCTCCCCGGGGCGAGATACGCAGTATTTT CASSSPGRDTQYF
TRBJ2-7 TRBV7-9 14 . . TGTGCCAGCAGCATTCTAGCGATTGCCTACGAGCAGTACTTC CASSILAIAYEQYF